A selection of T cell receptor beta chains follows, all from one sample in a study of blood T cell repertoires in COVID-19. Generated by immunoSEQ multiplex PCR, the TCRdb table keeps only in-frame clones and is missing some. The sample has 100,000 to 150,000 clones, approximately 84% seen once. Sequenced material: peripheral blood. These receptors came from a woman in her twenties or thirties who had recovered from COVID-19. Both conserved end residues are part of each CDR3. D genes are given only for firm matches. Only part of the rows carry a size: once, few, many, or a class if the clone is expanded.

D,size,V,J,CDR3,DNA
-,-,TRBV29-1,TRBJ2-5,CSVGRQVFGQETQYF,TGCAGCGTCGGAAGACAGGTTTTTGGCCAAGAGACCCAGTACTTC
TRBD1,-,TRBV9,TRBJ1-4,CASRHNRGGPPTNEKLFF,TGTGCCAGCAGACATAACAGGGGAGGACCTCCAACTAATGAAAAACTGTTTTTT
-,-,TRBV7-9,TRBJ2-7,CASSLKGSEQYF,TGTGCCAGCAGCTTAAAAGGGAGTGAGCAGTACTTC
-,-,TRBV5-6,TRBJ1-3,CASSSGFGNTIYF,TGTGCCAGCAGCTCAGGTTTCGGAAACACCATATATTTT
TRBD2,-,TRBV4-1,TRBJ2-3,CASSQGTSGGDTQYF,TGCGCCAGCAGCCAAGGGACTAGCGGAGGGGATACGCAGTATTTT
-,-,TRBV7-3,TRBJ2-3,CASSLGTYTTDTQYF,TGTGCCAGCAGCTTGGGGACTTATACTACAGATACGCAGTATTTT
-,once,TRBV9,TRBJ2-3,CASSVDGFTQYF,TGTGCCAGCAGCGTAGACGGGTTTACGCAGTATTTT
TRBD1,-,TRBV7-6,TRBJ2-5,CASSLGGQLDETQYF,TGTGCCAGCAGCTTAGGGGGACAGCTCGACGAGACCCAGTACTTC
-,-,TRBV27,TRBJ2-5,CASSLGGLETQYF,TGTGCCAGCAGTCTCGGAGGGTTGGAGACCCAGTACTTC
-,-,TRBV5-4,TRBJ1-5,CASSLHPMSNQPQHF,TGTGCCAGCAGCTTGCATCCTATGAGCAATCAGCCCCAGCATTTT
-,-,TRBV12-3/TRBV12-4,TRBJ1-2,CASSEQINYGYTF,TGTGCCAGCAGTGAACAGATTAACTATGGCTACACCTTC
-,-,TRBV19,TRBJ2-1,CASSISSFTGYNEQFF,TGTGCCAGTAGTATATCCTCCTTCACAGGGTACAATGAGCAGTTCTTC
TRBD2,-,TRBV18,TRBJ2-5,CASSPGQRGPQETQYF,TGTGCCAGCTCACCTGGCCAGCGGGGCCCCCAAGAGACCCAGTACTTC
-,-,TRBV9,TRBJ2-2,CASSVDDSRNTGELFF,TGTGCCAGCAGCGTAGATGATAGTCGGAACACCGGGGAGCTGTTTTTT
-,-,TRBV6-5,TRBJ1-5,CASSYPVNSNQPQHF,TGTGCCAGCAGTTACCCCGTAAATAGCAATCAGCCCCAGCATTTT
-,-,TRBV5-6,TRBJ1-1,CASSLTLLTVNTEAFF,TGTGCCAGCAGCTTAACTCTCCTGACTGTGAACACTGAAGCTTTCTTT
-,-,TRBV10-1,TRBJ2-3,CASSSGPKGRDTQYF,TGCGCCAGCAGCTCGGGCCCTAAGGGGCGAGATACGCAGTATTTT
TRBD2,-,TRBV4-2,TRBJ2-3,CASSRTTSGDTDTQYF,TGTGCCAGCAGCCGAACGACTAGCGGAGACACAGATACGCAGTATTTT
-,-,TRBV19,TRBJ1-1,CASSGEHRNTEAFF,TGTGCCAGTAGTGGAGAACATAGGAACACTGAAGCTTTCTTT
-,-,TRBV6-1,TRBJ2-1,CASSEPRYSSYNEQFF,TGTGCCAGCAGTGAACCTCGGTACTCCTCCTACAATGAGCAGTTCTTC
TRBD2,-,TRBV18,TRBJ2-4,CASSPPGVIRTSGGNIQYF,TGTGCCAGCTCACCACCGGGAGTTATCCGGACTAGCGGGGGAAACATTCAGTACTTC
-,-,TRBV7-7,TRBJ2-1,CASSLGGNRHNEQFF,TGTGCTAGCAGCTTAGGTGGAAACAGGCACAATGAGCAGTTCTTC
TRBD2,-,TRBV29-1,TRBJ2-3,CSVNDGTSGTKDTQYF,TGCAGCGTGAACGACGGGACTAGCGGGACGAAGGATACGCAGTATTTT
-,-,TRBV5-1,TRBJ2-1,CASTGGGTYNEQFF,TGCGCCAGCACAGGCGGGGGCACCTACAATGAGCAGTTCTTC
-,-,TRBV29-1,TRBJ2-1,CSVILTNSYNEQFF,TGCAGCGTTATTTTGACTAACTCCTACAATGAGCAGTTCTTC
-,-,TRBV5-1,TRBJ2-1,CASSPGLYNEQFF,TGCGCCAGCAGCCCGGGACTCTACAATGAGCAGTTCTTC
TRBD1,-,TRBV11-3,TRBJ2-1,CASSLEGTGVDNEQFF,TGTGCCAGCAGCTTAGAGGGGACAGGGGTCGACAATGAGCAGTTCTTC
-,-,TRBV29-1,TRBJ2-1,CSVDLAGSNEQFF,TGCAGCGTTGATCTGGCGGGGTCCAATGAGCAGTTCTTC
TRBD1,-,TRBV29-1,TRBJ1-1,CSAQKQGATEAFF,TGCAGCGCACAGAAACAGGGGGCTACTGAAGCTTTCTTT
-,-,TRBV27,TRBJ1-2,CASSPRDPPSTF,TGTGCCAGCAGTCCGCGGGACCCCCCAAGCACCTTC
TRBD1,-,TRBV11-2,TRBJ2-7,CASSFGTGMYEQYF,TGTGCCAGCAGCTTCGGGACAGGGATGTACGAGCAGTACTTC
-,-,TRBV5-1,TRBJ2-2,CASSLASGGPNTGELFF,TGCGCCAGCAGCTTGGCCAGTGGGGGCCCGAACACCGGGGAGCTGTTTTTT
-,-,TRBV5-8,TRBJ1-2,CASSLLLLGGPDGYTF,TGTGCCAGCAGCCTACTATTACTGGGGGGACCGGATGGCTACACCTTC
TRBD1,once,TRBV28,TRBJ2-7,CASSTGTGRFPYEQYF,TGTGCCAGCAGTACCGGGACAGGACGGTTCCCCTACGAGCAGTACTTC
-,once,TRBV7-9,TRBJ1-2,CASSPGGTNYGYTF,TGTGCCAGCAGCCCGGGGGGCACTAACTATGGCTACACCTTC
-,-,TRBV24-1,TRBJ1-5,CATSVGDEPQHF,TGTGCCACCAGTGTCGGGGATGAGCCCCAGCATTTT
TRBD1,-,TRBV4-1,TRBJ1-5,CASSQGTGDQPQHF,TGCGCCAGCAGCCAGGGGACAGGGGATCAGCCCCAGCATTTT